The TCR beta chain under discussion was sequenced for a study of T cells in Graves' hyperthyroidism and ophthalmopathy. Clinicians diagnosed patients from clinical symptoms, serum thyroxine and TRAb, thyroid ultrasound and orbital computed tomography. Regions amplified from RNA transcripts were the TCR beta CDR3 regions. HTBI primers drove first-round RT-PCR of the TCR CDR3. TCRdb re-called the multiplex PCR reads through MiXCR, storing one row per CDR3 protein. The sample comprises approximately 600,000 distinct CDR3 sequences, 12% to 15% of which are singletons, and 7% to 9% rests with the top ten. This CDR3 spans 16 amino acids. Germline assignment: CDR1 KGHDR and CDR2 SFDVKD. Trimming cost V 0 bases and J 5 bases, with 12 bases left between them.

The receptor was isolated from a woman aged 18 to 35 with Graves' ophthalmopathy. Sample: blood. The chain joins TRBV24-1 to TRBJ2-2; D is possibly TRBD1 or TRBD2 (5 bases each). Here the CDR3 reads CATSDLSRDQTGELFF. CDR3 DNA sequence: TGTGCCACCAGTGATTTGTCCCGGGACCAGACCGGGGAGCTGTTTTTT.